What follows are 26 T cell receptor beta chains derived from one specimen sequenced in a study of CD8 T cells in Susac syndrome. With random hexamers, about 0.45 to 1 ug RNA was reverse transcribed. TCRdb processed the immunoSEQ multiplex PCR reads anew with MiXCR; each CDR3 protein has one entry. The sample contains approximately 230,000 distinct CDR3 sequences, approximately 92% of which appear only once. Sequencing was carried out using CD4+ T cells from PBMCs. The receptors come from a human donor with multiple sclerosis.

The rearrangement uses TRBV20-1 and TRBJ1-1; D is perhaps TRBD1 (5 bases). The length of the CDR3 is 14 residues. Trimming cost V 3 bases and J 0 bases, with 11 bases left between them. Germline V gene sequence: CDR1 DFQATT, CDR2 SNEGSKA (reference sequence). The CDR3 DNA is TGCAGTGCTAGGGCCGGGACGGTGAACACTGAAGCTTTCTTT. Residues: CSARAGTVNTEAFF.

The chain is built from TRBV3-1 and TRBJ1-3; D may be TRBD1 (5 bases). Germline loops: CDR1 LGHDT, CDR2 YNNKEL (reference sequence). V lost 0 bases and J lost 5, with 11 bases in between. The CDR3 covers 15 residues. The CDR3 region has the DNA TGTGCCAGCAGCCAAGATTGGCAGGGAAGAAACACCATATATTTT. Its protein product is CASSQDWQGRNTIYF.

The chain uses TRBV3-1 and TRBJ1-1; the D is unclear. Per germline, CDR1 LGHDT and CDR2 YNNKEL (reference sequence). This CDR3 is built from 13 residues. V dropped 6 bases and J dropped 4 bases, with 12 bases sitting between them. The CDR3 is CASSQAWGTEAFF. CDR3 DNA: TGTGCCAGCAGTCAGGCATGGGGCACTGAAGCTTTCTTT. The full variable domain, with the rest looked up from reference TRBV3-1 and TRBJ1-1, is DTAVSQTPKYLVTQMGNDKSIKCEQNLGHDTMYWYKQDSKKFLKIMFSYNNKELIINETVPNRFSPKSPDKAHLNLHINSLELGDSAVYFCASSQAWGTEAFFGQGTRLTVV.

Here the CDR3 DNA reads TGTGCCAGCAGTTTATCTAAGCTCCAGCCCTTGAATGAGCAGTTCTTC. Its protein is CASSLSKLQPLNEQFF. V usage is TRBV27 and J usage is TRBJ2-1; D gene unclear. Trimming removed 0 bases at V and 7 bases at J, with 16 bases between. Germline CDR1 reads MNHEY; CDR2 reads SMNVEV (reference sequence). This CDR3 spans 16 amino acids.

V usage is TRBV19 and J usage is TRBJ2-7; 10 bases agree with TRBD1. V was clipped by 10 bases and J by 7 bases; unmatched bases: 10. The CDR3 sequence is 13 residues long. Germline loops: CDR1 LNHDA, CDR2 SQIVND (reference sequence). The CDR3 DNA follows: TGTGCCACCCCCGGGACAGGGGATAGTGAGCAGTACTTC. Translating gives CATPGTGDSEQYF.

In DNA form, the CDR3 reads TGTGCCGCAGGTGTAGCGGGGGGGCCGGGGGAGCAGTACTTC. It yields the protein CAAGVAGGPGEQYF. The chain combines TRBV7-9 with TRBJ2-7; 11 bases line up with TRBD2. Germline CDR1 SEHNR, CDR2 FQNEAQ (reference sequence). Losses at the gene ends were 11 bases for V and 7 bases for J; bases not matched to a gene: 13. The CDR3 has 14 amino acids.

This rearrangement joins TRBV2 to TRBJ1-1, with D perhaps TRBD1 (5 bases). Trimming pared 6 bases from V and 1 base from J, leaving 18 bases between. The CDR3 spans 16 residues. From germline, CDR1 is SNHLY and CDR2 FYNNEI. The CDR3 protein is CASRGTPGLGNTEAFF. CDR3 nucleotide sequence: TGTGCCAGCAGGGGAACGCCAGGGCTCGGGAACACTGAAGCTTTCTTT.

The CDR3 nucleotides read TGTGCCAGCAGTGAAGCGAGAGGGGACACTGAAGCTTTCTTT. Translation gives CASSEARGDTEAFF. The V gene is TRBV2, the J gene TRBJ1-1, with a tentative D call TRBD1 (5 bases). Germline V lookup: CDR1 SNHLY, CDR2 FYNNEI. There are 14 residues in the CDR3. V lost 0 bases and J lost 3, with 8 bases in between. Combining the CDR3 with reference TRBV2 and TRBJ1-1 gives the whole variable domain EPEVTQTPSHQVTQMGQEVILRCVPISNHLYFYWYRQILGQKVEFLVSFYNNEISEKSEIFDDQFSVERPDGSNFTLKIRSTKLEDSAMYFCASSEARGDTEAFFGQGTRLTVV.

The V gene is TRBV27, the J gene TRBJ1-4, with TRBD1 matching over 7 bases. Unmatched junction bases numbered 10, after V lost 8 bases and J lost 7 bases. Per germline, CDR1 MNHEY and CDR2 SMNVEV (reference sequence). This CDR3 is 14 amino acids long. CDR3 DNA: TGTGCCAGCCGCCGGACAGGTAGTGCTGAAAAACTGTTTTTT. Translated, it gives CASRRTGSAEKLFF.

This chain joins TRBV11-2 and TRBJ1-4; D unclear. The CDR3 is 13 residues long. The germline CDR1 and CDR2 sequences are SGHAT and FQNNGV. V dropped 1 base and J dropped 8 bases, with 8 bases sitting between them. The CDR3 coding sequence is TGTGCCAGCAGCTTAGTTTTTCCGGAAAAACTGTTTTTT. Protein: CASSLVFPEKLFF.

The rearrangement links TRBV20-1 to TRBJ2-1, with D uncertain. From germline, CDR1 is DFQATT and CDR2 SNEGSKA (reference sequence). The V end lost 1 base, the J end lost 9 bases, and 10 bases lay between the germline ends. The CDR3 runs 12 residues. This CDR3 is CSARGPRAEQFF. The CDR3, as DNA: TGCAGTGCTAGAGGCCCTCGGGCTGAGCAGTTCTTC.

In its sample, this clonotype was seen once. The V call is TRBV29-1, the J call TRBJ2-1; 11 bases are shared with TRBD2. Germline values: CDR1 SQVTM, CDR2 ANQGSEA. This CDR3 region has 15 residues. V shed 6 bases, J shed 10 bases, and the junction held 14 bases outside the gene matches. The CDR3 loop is CSVNLAGGPKVEQFF. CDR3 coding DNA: TGCAGCGTAAACTTAGCGGGAGGGCCTAAGGTGGAGCAGTTCTTC.

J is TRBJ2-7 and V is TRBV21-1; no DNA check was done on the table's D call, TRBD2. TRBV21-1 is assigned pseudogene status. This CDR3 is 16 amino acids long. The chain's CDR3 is CASSPSGPDISYEQYV. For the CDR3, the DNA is TGTGCCAGCAGCCCTAGCGGGCCCGATATCTCCTACGAGCAGTACGTC.

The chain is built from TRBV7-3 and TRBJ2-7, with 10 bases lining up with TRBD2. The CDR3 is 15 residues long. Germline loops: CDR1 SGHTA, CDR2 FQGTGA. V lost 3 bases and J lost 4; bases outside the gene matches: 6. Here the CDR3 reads CASSFQSGGAYEQYF. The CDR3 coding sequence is TGTGCCAGCAGCTTCCAAAGCGGGGGGGCATACGAGCAGTACTTC.

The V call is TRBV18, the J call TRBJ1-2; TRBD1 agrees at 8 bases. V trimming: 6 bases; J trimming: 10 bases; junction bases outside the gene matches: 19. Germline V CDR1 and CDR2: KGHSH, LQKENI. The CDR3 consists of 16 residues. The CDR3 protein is CASSPKTGTGLQNYTF. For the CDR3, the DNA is TGTGCCAGCTCTCCCAAGACCGGGACAGGCCTACAGAACTACACCTTC.

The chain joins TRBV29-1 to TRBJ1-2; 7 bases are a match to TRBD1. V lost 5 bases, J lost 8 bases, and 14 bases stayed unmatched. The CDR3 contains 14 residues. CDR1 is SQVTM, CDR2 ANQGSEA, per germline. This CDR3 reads CSVRQGGGGTGYTF. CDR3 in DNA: TGCAGCGTTCGACAGGGCGGTGGGGGAACGGGCTACACCTTC.

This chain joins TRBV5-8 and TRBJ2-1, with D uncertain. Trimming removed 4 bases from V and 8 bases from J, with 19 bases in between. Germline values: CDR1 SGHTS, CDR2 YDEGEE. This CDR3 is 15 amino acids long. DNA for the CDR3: TGTGCCAGCAGCCCCTCGTGGGTGTACTTCGATGAGCAGTTCTTC. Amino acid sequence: CASSPSWVYFDEQFF. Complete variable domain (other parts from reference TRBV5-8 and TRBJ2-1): EAGVTQSPTHLIKTRGQQATLRCSPISGHTSVYWYQQALGLGLQFLLWYDEGEERNRGNFPPRFSGRQFPNYSSELNVNALELEDSALYLCASSPSWVYFDEQFFGPGTRLTVL.

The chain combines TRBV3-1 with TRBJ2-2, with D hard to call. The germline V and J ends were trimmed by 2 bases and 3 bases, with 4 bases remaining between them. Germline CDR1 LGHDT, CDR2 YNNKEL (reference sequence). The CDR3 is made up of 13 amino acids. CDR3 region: CASSQTDTGELFF. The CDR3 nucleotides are TGTGCCAGCAGCCAAACCGACACCGGGGAGCTGTTTTTT.

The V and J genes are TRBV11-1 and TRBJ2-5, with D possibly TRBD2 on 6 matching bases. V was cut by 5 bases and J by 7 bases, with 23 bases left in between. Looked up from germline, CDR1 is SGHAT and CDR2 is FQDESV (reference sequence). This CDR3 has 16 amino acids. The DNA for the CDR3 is TGTGCCAGCAGCCCGCACCGTGGCGGGGCGGTTGTGACCCAGTACTTC. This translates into CASSPHRGGAVVTQYF.

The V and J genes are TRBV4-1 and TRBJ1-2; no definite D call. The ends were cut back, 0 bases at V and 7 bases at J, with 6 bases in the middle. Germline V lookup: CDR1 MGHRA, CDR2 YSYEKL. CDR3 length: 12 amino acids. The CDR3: CASSQEFFGYTF. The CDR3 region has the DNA TGCGCCAGCAGCCAAGAGTTTTTTGGCTACACCTTC.

The CDR3 loop is CASSEGGSQGRYGYTF. The CDR3 DNA reads TGTGCCAGCAGTGAAGGGGGATCCCAGGGCCGCTATGGCTACACCTTC. The chain employs TRBV25-1 and TRBJ1-2, with D possibly TRBD1 on 5 matching bases. This CDR3 is 16 amino acids long. Germline lookup yields CDR1 MGHDK and CDR2 SYGVNS. Trimming removed 2 bases at V and 4 bases at J, with 17 bases between.

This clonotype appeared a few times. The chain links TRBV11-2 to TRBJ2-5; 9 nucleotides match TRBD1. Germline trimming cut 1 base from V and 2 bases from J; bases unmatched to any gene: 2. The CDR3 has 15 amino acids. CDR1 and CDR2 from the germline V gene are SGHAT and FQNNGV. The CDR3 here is CASSLGDRGQETQYF. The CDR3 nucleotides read TGTGCCAGCAGCTTAGGCGACAGGGGGCAAGAGACCCAGTACTTC.

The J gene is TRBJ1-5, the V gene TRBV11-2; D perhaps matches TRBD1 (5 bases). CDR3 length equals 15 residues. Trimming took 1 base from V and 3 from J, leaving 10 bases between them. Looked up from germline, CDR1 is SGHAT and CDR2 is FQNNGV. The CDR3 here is CASSLGGSINQPQHF. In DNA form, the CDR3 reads TGTGCCAGCAGCTTAGGGGGCAGCATCAATCAGCCCCAGCATTTT. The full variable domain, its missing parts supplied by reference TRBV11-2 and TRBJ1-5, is EAGVAQSPRYKIIEKRQSVAFWCNPISGHATLYWYQQILGQGPKLLIQFQNNGVVDDSQLPKDRFSAERLKGVDSTLKIQPAKLEDSAVYLCASSLGGSINQPQHFGDGTRLSIL.

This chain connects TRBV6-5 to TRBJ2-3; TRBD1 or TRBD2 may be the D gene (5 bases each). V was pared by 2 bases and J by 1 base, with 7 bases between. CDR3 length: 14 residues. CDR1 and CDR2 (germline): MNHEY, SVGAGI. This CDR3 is CASSYQGGTDTQYF. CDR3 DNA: TGTGCCAGCAGTTACCAGGGAGGCACAGATACGCAGTATTTT.

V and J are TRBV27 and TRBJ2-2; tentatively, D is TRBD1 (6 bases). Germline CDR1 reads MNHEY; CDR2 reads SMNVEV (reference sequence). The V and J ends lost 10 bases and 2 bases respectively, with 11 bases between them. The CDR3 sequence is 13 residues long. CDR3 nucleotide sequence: TGTGCCACCGGACAGCTTAACACCGGGGAGCTGTTTTTT. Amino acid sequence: CATGQLNTGELFF.

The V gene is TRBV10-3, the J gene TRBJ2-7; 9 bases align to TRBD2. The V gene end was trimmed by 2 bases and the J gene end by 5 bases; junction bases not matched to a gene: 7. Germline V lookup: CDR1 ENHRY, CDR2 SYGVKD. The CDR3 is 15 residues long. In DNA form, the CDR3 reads TGTGCCATCAGTGAGCCGCGGACTAGCGAGGACGAGCAGTACTTC. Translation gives CAISEPRTSEDEQYF.